Presented here are 14 T cell receptor beta chains from one specimen sequenced in a study of STAT3 mutations in large granular lymphocyte leukemia. These receptors' antigens are unknown. Whole-study findings and limits: At least one immunodominant TCR beta clonotype appeared in every T-cell large granular lymphocyte leukemia patient.

Produced via immunoSEQ multiplex PCR; TCRdb's table is partial and in-frame only. This sample yields some 25,000 clones, of which approximately 94% are seen a single time; about 6.8% belongs to the top ten. The sequenced sample consisted of peripheral blood mononuclear cells. These receptors originate from a man aged 35-49 years with T-cell large granular lymphocyte leukemia. Some clones in this sample may be carry-over from other donors' samples.

This clone was seen just once. One end of the junction varies from germline; a read error may be responsible. This sequence joins TRBV6-1 and TRBJ2-7, with D perhaps TRBD1 (6 bases). The CDR3 covers 13 residues. Germline V gene data show CDR1 as MNHNS and CDR2 as SASEGT. CDR3 protein: CASSEADDRPLHF. The CDR3 DNA follows: TGTGCCAGCAGTGAAGCCGACGACAGGCCTCTCCACTTC.

The rearrangement joins TRBV11-2 to TRBJ2-1, with D possibly being TRBD2 (6 bases). Trimming took 0 bases from V and 15 from J, leaving 15 bases between them. Germline V lookup: CDR1 SGHAT, CDR2 FQNNGV. The CDR3 totals 13 residues. The CDR3 protein is CASSLDQRLEPFF. The CDR3 DNA is TGTGCCAGCAGCTTAGATCAAAGACTAGAACCGTTCTTC.

The gene calls are TRBV5-1 and TRBJ1-4, with a tentative D call TRBD1 (5 bases). Germline V CDR1 and CDR2: SGHRS, YFSETQ. There are 15 residues in the CDR3. V was shortened by 1 base and J by 5 bases, with 12 bases between the two germline ends. CDR3 DNA sequence: TGCGCCAGCAGCTTGTTAACGGGGGGGAATGAAAAACTGTTTTTT. Translating it yields CASSLLTGGNEKLFF.

The chain carries TRBV7-9 and TRBJ1-6; 9 nucleotides line up with TRBD1. Per germline, CDR1 SEHNR and CDR2 FQNEAQ (reference sequence). Unmatched junction bases numbered 7, after V lost 0 bases and J lost 10 bases. This CDR3 is 16 amino acids long. CDR3 loop: CASSLASGQGTSPLHF. In DNA, the CDR3 is TGTGCCAGCAGCTTAGCGAGCGGACAGGGGACCTCACCCCTCCACTTT.

The rearrangement uses TRBV7-2 and TRBJ1-6; D call uncertain. The ends were cut back, 1 base at V and 0 bases at J, with 7 bases in the middle. The CDR3 covers 16 residues. The germline gives CDR1 SGHTA, CDR2 FQGNSA. The CDR3 DNA reads TGTGCCAGCAGCTTAGTTTCAGGCTCCTATAATTCACCCCTCCACTTT. It is translated as CASSLVSGSYNSPLHF.

This clone was observed once. V gene TRBV19 combines with J gene TRBJ1-2, with 8 bases fitting TRBD1. Germline assignment: CDR1 LNHDA and CDR2 SQIVND (reference sequence). V dropped 6 bases and J dropped 4; count of bases not matched to a gene: 7. The length of the CDR3 is 14 residues. CDR3 amino acids: CASSPPQGAYGYTF. CDR3 in DNA: TGTGCCAGTAGCCCTCCCCAGGGGGCCTATGGCTACACCTTC.

The chain recombines TRBV7-6 with TRBJ2-7; 8 nucleotides line up with TRBD2. V was pared by 2 bases and J by 4 bases, with 10 bases of the junction left unmatched. This CDR3 is built from 16 residues. Germline CDR1 is SGHVS and CDR2 is FNYEAQ. CDR3 nucleotide sequence: TGTGCCAGCAGCTTACGAGTTAGCGGGGCAGCGTACGAGCAGTACTTC. This codes for CASSLRVSGAAYEQYF.

The chain combines TRBV27 with TRBJ2-3, with a possible D match to TRBD2 (5 bases). CDR3 size: 12 residues. The V gene's germline CDR1 is MNHEY and CDR2 SMNVEV (reference sequence). Trimming left V 5 bases short and J 6 bases short, with 9 bases between. The CDR3 sequence: CASSPGSDTQYF. The CDR3 coding sequence is TGTGCCAGCAGTCCGGGGTCCGATACGCAGTATTTT.

The chain links TRBV29-1 to TRBJ2-3; D tentatively reads TRBD1 or TRBD2 (6 bases each). V dropped 4 bases and J dropped 5 bases, with 10 bases sitting between them. Germline CDR1 is SQVTM and CDR2 is ANQGSEA. The CDR3 is made up of 12 amino acids. This CDR3 is CSVGGAVDTQYF. The CDR3 DNA reads TGCAGCGTTGGGGGGGCGGTAGATACGCAGTATTTT.

The chain combines TRBV5-6 with TRBJ1-2, with D possibly TRBD1 on 5 matching bases. V gave up 0 bases and J gave up 4 bases, with 7 bases separating them. This CDR3 has 13 amino acids. CDR1 and CDR2 from the germline V gene are SGHDT and YYEEEE. This chain's CDR3 is CASSLGGIYGYTF. The CDR3 DNA sequence: TGTGCCAGCAGCTTGGGGGGGATCTATGGCTACACCTTC. Supplemented by reference TRBV5-6 and TRBJ1-2, the full variable domain reads DAGVTQSPTHLIKTRGQQVTLRCSPKSGHDTVSWYQQALGQGPQFIFQYYEEEERQRGNFPDRFSGHQFPNYSSELNVNALLLGDSALYLCASSLGGIYGYTFGSGTRLTVV.

This chain links TRBV29-1 with TRBJ1-2; no firm D call. Germline V gene sequence: CDR1 SQVTM, CDR2 ANQGSEA. This CDR3 has 12 residues. Deletions cut 2 bases from V and 3 bases from J, with 7 bases between. This CDR3 reads CSVEMAYYGYTF. The CDR3, as DNA: TGCAGCGTTGAAATGGCCTACTATGGCTACACCTTC.

V and J are TRBV7-2 and TRBJ2-1, with D possibly matching TRBD2 (7 bases). The CDR3 length is 15 residues. Trimming stripped 5 bases from V and 9 bases from J, with 20 bases between. Germline lookup yields CDR1 SGHTA and CDR2 FQGNSA. DNA of the CDR3: TGTGCCAGCAGCGGGCCCTCGGGGGGCGGGGGTGAGCAGTTCTTC. It is translated as CASSGPSGGGGEQFF.

The table lists this clone with a few counts. The rearrangement joins TRBV6-5 to TRBJ1-2; no clear D gene. Trimming took off 0 bases at V and 4 bases at J, with 9 bases between the two ends. The CDR3 loop spans 14 amino acids. Germline assignment: CDR1 MNHEY and CDR2 SVGAGI. CDR3: CASSYSGARYGYTF. The CDR3 DNA sequence: TGTGCCAGCAGTTACTCGGGCGCCCGCTATGGCTACACCTTC.

V gene TRBV6-5 combines with J gene TRBJ1-2, with D hard to call. V was pared by 1 base and J by 2 bases, with 14 bases between. CDR3 size: 16 residues. Germline values: CDR1 MNHEY, CDR2 SVGAGI. The CDR3: CASSYLGSGKNYGYTF. The CDR3 nucleotides are TGTGCCAGCAGTTACTTAGGAAGCGGAAAAAACTATGGCTACACCTTC.